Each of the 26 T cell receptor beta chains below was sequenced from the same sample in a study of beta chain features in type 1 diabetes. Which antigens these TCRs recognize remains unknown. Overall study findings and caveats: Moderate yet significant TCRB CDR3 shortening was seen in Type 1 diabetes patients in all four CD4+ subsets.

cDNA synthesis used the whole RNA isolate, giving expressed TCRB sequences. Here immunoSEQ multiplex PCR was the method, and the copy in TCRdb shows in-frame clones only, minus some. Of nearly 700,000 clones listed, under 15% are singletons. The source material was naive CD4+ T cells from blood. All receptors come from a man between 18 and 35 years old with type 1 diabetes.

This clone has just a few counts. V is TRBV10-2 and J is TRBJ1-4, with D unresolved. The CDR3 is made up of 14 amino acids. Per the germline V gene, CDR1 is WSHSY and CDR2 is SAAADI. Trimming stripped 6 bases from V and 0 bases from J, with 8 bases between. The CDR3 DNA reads TGCGCCAGCAGGGACGGGACAACTAATGAAAAACTGTTTTTT. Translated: CASRDGTTNEKLFF.

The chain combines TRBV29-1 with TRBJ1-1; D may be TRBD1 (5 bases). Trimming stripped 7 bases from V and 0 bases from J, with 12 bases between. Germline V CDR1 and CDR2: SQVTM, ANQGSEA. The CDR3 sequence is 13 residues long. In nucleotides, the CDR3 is TGCAGCGCGAAGGGGTCCCTGAACACTGAAGCTTTCTTT. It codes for CSAKGSLNTEAFF.

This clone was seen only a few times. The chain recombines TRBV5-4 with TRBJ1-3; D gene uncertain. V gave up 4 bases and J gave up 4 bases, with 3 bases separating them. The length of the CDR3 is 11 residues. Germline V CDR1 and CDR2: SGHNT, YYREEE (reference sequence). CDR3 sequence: CASSRGNTIYF. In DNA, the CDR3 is TGTGCCAGCAGCCGGGGAAACACCATATATTTT. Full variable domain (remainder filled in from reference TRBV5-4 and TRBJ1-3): ETGVTQSPTHLIKTRGQQVTLRCSSQSGHNTVSWYQQALGQGPQFIFQYYREEENGRGNFPPRFSGLQFPNYSSELNVNALELDDSALYLCASSRGNTIYFGEGSWLTVV.

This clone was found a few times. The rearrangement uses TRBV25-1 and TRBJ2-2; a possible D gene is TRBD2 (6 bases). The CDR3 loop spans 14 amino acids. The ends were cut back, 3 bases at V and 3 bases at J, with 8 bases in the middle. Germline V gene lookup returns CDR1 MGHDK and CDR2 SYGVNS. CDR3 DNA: TGTGCCAGCAGTGAGGAGGGTTACACCGGGGAGCTGTTTTTT. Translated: CASSEEGYTGELFF.

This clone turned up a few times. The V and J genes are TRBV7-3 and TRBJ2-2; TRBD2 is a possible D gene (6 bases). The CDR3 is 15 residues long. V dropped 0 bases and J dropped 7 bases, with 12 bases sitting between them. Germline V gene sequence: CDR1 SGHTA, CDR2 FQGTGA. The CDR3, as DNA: TGTGCCAGCAGCTTAACGTTGGTGGAGGGCGGGGAGCTGTTTTTT. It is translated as CASSLTLVEGGELFF.

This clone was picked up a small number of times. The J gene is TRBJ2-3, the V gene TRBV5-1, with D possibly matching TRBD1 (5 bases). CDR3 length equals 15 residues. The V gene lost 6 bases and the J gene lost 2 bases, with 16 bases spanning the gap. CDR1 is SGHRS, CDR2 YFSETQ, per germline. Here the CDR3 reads CASTKDPGPTDTQYF. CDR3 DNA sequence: TGCGCCAGCACCAAAGATCCAGGGCCCACAGATACGCAGTATTTT.

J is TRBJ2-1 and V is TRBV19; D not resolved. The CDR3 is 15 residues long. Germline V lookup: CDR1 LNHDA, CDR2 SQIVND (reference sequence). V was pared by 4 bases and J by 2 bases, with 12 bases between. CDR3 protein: CASSTGTTTYNEQFF. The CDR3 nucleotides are TGTGCCAGTAGTACGGGCACCACAACCTACAATGAGCAGTTCTTC.

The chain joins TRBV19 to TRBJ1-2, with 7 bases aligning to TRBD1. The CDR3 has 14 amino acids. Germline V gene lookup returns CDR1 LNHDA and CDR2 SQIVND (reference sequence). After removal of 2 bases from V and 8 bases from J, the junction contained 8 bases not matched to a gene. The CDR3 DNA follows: TGTGCCAGTAGTATATCCACAGGGGACCGCGGCTACACCTTC. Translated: CASSISTGDRGYTF.

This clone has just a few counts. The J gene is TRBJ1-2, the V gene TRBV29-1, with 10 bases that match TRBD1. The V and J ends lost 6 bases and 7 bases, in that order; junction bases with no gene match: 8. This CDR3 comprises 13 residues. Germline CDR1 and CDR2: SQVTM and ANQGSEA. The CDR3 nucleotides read TGCAGCGTCGCCGGGACAGGGGCAGGTGGCTACACCTTC. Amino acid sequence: CSVAGTGAGGYTF.

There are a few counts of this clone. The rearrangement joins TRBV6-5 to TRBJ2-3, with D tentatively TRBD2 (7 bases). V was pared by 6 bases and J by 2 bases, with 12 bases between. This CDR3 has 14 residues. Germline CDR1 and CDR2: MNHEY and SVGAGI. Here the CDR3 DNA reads TGTGCCAGCAGGGGGGGGGCAAACACAGATACGCAGTATTTT. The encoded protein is CASRGGANTDTQYF.

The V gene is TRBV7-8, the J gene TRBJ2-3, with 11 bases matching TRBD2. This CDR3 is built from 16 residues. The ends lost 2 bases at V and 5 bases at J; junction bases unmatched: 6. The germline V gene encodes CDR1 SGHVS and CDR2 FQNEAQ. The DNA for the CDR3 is TGTGCCAGCAGCTTAAATCTAGCGGGGGGCCTAGATACGCAGTATTTT. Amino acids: CASSLNLAGGLDTQYF.

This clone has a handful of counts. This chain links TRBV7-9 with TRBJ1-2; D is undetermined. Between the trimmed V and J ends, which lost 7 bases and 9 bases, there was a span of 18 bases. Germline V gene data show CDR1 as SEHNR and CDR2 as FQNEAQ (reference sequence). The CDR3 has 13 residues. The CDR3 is CASIPQVEGSYTF. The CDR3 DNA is TGTGCCAGCATCCCCCAGGTGGAGGGAAGCTACACCTTC.

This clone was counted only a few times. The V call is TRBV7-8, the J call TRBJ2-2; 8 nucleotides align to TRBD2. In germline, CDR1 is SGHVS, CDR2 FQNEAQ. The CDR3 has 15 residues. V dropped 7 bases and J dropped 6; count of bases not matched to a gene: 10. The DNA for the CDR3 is TGTGCCAGCACCTCCGGCGGGGGGTGGCCCGGGGAGCTGTTTTTT. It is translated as CASTSGGGWPGELFF.

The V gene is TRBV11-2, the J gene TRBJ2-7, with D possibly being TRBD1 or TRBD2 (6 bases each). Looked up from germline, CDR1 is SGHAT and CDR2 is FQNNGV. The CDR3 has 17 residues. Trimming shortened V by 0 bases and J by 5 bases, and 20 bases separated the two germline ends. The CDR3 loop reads CASSLEGGWQGPNEQYF. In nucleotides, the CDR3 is TGTGCCAGCAGCTTAGAGGGGGGCTGGCAGGGACCCAACGAGCAGTACTTC.

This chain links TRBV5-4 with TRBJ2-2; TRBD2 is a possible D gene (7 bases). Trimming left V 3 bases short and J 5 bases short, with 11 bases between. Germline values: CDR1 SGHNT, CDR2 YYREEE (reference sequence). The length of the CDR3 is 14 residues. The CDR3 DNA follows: TGTGCCAGCAGCTCCGGGGGGCGGACCGGGGAGCTGTTTTTT. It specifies CASSSGGRTGELFF. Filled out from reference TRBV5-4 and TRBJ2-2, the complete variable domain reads ETGVTQSPTHLIKTRGQQVTLRCSSQSGHNTVSWYQQALGQGPQFIFQYYREEENGRGNFPPRFSGLQFPNYSSELNVNALELDDSALYLCASSSGGRTGELFFGEGSRLTVL.

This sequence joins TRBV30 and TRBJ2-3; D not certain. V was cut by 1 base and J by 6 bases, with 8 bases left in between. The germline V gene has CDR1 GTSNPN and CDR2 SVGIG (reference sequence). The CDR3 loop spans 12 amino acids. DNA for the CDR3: TGTGCCTGGAGTGCATCTGGGGATACGCAGTATTTT. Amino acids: CAWSASGDTQYF. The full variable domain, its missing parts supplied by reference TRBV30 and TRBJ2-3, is SQTIHQWPATLVQPVGSPLSLECTVEGTSNPNLYWYRQAAGRGLQLLFYSVGIGQISSEVPQNLSASRPQDRQFILSSKKLLLSDSGFYLCAWSASGDTQYFGPGTRLTVL.

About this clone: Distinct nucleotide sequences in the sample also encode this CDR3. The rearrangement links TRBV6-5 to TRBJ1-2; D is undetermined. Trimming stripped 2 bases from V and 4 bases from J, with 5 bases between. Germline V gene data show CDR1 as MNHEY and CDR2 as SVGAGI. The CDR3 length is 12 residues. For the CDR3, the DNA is TGTGCCAGCAGTTACCGAGGCTATGGCTACACCTTC. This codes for CASSYRGYGYTF.

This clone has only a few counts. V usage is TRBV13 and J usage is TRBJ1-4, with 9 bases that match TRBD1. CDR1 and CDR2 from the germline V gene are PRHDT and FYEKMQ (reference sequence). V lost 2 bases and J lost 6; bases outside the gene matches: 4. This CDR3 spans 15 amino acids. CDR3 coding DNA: TGTGCCAGCAGCTTAAAGGGACAGGGAGATGAAAAACTGTTTTTT. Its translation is CASSLKGQGDEKLFF.

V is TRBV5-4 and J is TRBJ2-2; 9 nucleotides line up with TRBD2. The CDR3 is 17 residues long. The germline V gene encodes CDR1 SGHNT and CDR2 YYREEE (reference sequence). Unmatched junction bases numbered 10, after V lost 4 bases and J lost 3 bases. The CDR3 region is CASSRGGLAGHTGELFF. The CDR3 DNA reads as TGTGCCAGCAGCCGCGGTGGCCTAGCGGGGCACACCGGGGAGCTGTTTTTT. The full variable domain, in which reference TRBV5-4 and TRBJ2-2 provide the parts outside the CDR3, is ETGVTQSPTHLIKTRGQQVTLRCSSQSGHNTVSWYQQALGQGPQFIFQYYREEENGRGNFPPRFSGLQFPNYSSELNVNALELDDSALYLCASSRGGLAGHTGELFFGEGSRLTVL.

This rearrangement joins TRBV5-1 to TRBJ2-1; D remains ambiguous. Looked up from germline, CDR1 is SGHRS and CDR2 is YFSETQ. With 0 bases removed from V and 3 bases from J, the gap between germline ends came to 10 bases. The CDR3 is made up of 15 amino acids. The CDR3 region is CASSLGDFSYNEQFF. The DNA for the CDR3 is TGCGCCAGCAGCTTGGGAGACTTTAGCTACAATGAGCAGTTCTTC.

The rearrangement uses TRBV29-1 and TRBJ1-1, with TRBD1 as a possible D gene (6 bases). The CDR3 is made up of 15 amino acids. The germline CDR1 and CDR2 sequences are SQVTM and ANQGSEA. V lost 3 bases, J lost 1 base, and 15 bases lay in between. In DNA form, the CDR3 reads TGCAGCGTTGAGAATCCAGGGGAGGAGAACACTGAAGCTTTCTTT. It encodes CSVENPGEENTEAFF.

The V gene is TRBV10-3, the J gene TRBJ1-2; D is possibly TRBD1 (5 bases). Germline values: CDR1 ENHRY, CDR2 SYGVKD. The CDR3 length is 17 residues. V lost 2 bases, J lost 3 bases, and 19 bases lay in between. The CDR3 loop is CAISETRRGLKDYGYTF. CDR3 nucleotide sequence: TGTGCCATCAGTGAGACCCGACGGGGACTCAAGGACTATGGCTACACCTTC.

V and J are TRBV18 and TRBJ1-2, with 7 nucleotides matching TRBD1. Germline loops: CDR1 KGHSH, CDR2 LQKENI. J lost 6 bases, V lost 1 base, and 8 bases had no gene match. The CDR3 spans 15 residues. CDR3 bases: TGTGCCAGCTCACCACAGAGGGGGACAGAGGATGGCTACACCTTC. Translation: CASSPQRGTEDGYTF.

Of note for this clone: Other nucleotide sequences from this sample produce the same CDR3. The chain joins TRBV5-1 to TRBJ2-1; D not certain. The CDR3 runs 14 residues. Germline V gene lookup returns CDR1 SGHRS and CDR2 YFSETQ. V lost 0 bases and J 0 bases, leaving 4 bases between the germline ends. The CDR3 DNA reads TGCGCCAGCAGCTTGGGAGGCTCCTACAATGAGCAGTTCTTC. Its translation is CASSLGGSYNEQFF.

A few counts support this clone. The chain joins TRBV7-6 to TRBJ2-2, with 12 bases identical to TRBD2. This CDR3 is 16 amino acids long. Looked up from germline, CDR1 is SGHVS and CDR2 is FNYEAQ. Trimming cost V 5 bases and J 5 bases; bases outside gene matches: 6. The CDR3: CASSPPGLAGTGELFF. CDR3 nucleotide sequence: TGTGCCAGCAGCCCCCCCGGACTAGCGGGGACCGGGGAGCTGTTTTTT.

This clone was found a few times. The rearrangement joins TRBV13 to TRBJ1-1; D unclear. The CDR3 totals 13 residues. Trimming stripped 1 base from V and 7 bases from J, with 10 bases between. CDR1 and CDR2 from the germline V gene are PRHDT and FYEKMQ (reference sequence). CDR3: CASSLESEFEAFF. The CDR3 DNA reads TGTGCCAGCAGCTTAGAGTCAGAATTTGAAGCTTTCTTT.